This TCR beta chain was sequenced for a study of PD-L1 blockade in urothelial cancer. Clones were sequenced by immunoSEQ multiplex PCR, and TCRdb holds only the in-frame ones, with some missing. The sample shows about 120,000 clones, around 93% of them seen only once. Regarding time point: peripheral blood 6 weeks after treatment start. Each patient's cancer was a locally advanced or metastatic urothelial carcinoma. Germline trimming cut 1 base from V and 5 bases from J; bases unmatched to any gene: 9. This CDR3 has 15 residues. Germline CDR1 is SGHNT and CDR2 is YYREEE (reference sequence). The chain uses TRBV5-4 and TRBJ2-7; 7 bases match TRBD2. This receptor was obtained from a man between 60 and 75 years old with urothelial cancer. The material sequenced was PBMCs, taken around atezolizumab (anti-PD-L1) treatment. CDR3 sequence reads: CASSLIEGGRDEQYF. The CDR3 coding sequence is TGTGCCAGCAGCTTGATTGAGGGAGGGCGGGACGAGCAGTACTTC.